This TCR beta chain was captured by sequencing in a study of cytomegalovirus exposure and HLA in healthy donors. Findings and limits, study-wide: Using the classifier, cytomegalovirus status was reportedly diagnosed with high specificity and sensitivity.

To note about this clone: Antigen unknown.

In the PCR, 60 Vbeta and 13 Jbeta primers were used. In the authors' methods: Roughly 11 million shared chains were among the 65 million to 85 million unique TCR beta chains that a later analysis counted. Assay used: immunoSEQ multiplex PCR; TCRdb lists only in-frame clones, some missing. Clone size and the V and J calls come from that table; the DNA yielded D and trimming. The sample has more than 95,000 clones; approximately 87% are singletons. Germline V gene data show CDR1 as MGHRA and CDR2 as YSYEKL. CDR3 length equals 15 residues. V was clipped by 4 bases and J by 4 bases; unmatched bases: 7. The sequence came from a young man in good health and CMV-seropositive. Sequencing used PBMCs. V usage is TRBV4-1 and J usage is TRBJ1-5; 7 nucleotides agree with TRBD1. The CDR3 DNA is TGCGCCAGCAGCCGTACCGGGACAGATAATCAGCCCCAGCATTTT. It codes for CASSRTGTDNQPQHF.